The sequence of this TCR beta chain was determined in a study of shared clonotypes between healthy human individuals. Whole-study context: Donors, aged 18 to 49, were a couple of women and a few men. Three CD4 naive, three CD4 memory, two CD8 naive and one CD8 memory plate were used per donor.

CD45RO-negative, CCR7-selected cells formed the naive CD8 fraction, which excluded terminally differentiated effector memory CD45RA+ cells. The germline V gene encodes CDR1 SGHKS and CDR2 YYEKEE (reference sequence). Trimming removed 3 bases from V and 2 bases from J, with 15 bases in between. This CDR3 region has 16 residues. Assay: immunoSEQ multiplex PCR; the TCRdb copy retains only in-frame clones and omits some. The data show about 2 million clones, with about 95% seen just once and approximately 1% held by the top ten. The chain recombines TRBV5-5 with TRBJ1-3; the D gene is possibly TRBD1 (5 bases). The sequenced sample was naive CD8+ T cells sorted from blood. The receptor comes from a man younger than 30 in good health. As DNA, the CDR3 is TGTGCCAGCAGCTCCACAGGTATGGTGGCTGGAAACACCATATATTTT. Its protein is CASSSTGMVAGNTIYF.